This TCR beta chain appears in the sequencing data of a study of identifying expanded T cells in peripheral blood. Study-wide findings and caveats: Technical replicates showed approximately 1.2 changed clones; about two weeks roughly 15; four weeks 19. Across healthy donors, higher total template counts meant significantly greater approximately two-week count variance.

Collection occurred without any documented infections or immune events in donors. About this clone itself: Its antigen is not identified.

The CDR3 totals 16 residues. The protocol was immunoSEQ multiplex PCR, while the TCRdb copy is restricted to in-frame clones and leaves out a portion. The top ten clones hold over 12% of a sample with 97,000 or so clones, roughly 88% of them seen once. Source material: blood. This sequence originates from a person aged 18-70 years in good health. J is TRBJ2-7 and V is TRBV21-1; the table's D call of TRBD1 was not tested on the DNA. TRBV21-1 is given as a pseudogene. CDR3 nucleotide sequence: TGTGCCAGCAGCACACAGTGTGGGACAAGGATATACGAGCAGTACTTC. Translated: CASSTQCGTRIYEQYF.